The rows below give T cell receptor beta chains drawn from one sample of a study of shared clonotypes between healthy human individuals. Profiled with immunoSEQ multiplex PCR; TCRdb holds only in-frame clones, not every one. This table has more than 400,000 clones, 90% to 97% appearing once. The sequenced material came from naive CD4+ T cells sorted from blood. The receptors were gathered from a woman aged 25 to 39 in good health. CDR3s include the opening cysteine and the closing phenylalanine or tryptophan. D genes are given only for firm matches.

>TRBJ2-7|15|TRBD2|TRBV19
TGTGCCAGTAGTAGACTAGCGGGGGCATACTACGAGCAGTACTTC
CASSRLAGAYYEQYF
>TRBJ2-1|11|.|TRBV30
TGTGCCTGGGAAAAATACAATGAGCAGTTCTTC
CAWEKYNEQFF
>TRBJ2-3|15|.|TRBV5-1
TGCGCCAGCAGATCTGGCGACCTGGGCACAGATACGCAGTATTTT
CASRSGDLGTDTQYF
>TRBJ1-5|19|TRBD1|TRBV5-8
TGTGCCAGCAGCCCCGCCGAGATACTCCGGGACAGGGTTTCTCAGCCCCAGCATTTT
CASSPAEILRDRVSQPQHF
>TRBJ2-2|18|.|TRBV4-1
TGCGCCAGCAGCCAAGAACTAAGGGGAACGGGCCCGACCGGGGAGCTGTTTTTT
CASSQELRGTGPTGELFF
>TRBJ2-5|14|.|TRBV7-9
TGTGCCAGCAGCGCGTCGGAGGGGTGGGAGACCCAGTACTTC
CASSASEGWETQYF
>TRBJ2-7|14|.|TRBV27
TGTGCCGCATCAAGCCCAACGCCTTACGGGGAGCAGTACTTC
CAASSPTPYGEQYF
>TRBJ2-3|12|.|TRBV7-8
TGTGCCAGCAGCGGTGGCACAGATACGCAGTATTTT
CASSGGTDTQYF
>TRBJ2-5|15|TRBD1|TRBV5-1
TGCGCCAGCAGCTTGACAGGGGGGAACCAAGAGACCCAGTACTTC
CASSLTGGNQETQYF
>TRBJ2-3|12|.|TRBV28
TGTGCCAGCAGGGGCACTACGGATACGCAGTATTTT
CASRGTTDTQYF
>TRBJ2-7|13|.|TRBV5-1
TGCGCCAGCAGCTGGGACACCTCCTACGAGCAGTACTTC
CASSWDTSYEQYF
>TRBJ2-7|14|TRBD2|TRBV7-8
TGTGCCAGCAGCAACACCGCTCTAGCGGGAGTTCTGTACTTC
CASSNTALAGVLYF
>TRBJ1-1|15|TRBD1|TRBV19
TGTGCCAGTAGTGTGGGACAGGGGGCGGACACTGAAGCTTTCTTT
CASSVGQGADTEAFF
>TRBJ2-2|13|.|TRBV28
TGTGCCAGCAGTCTTTCGAACACCGGGGAGCTGTTTTTT
CASSLSNTGELFF